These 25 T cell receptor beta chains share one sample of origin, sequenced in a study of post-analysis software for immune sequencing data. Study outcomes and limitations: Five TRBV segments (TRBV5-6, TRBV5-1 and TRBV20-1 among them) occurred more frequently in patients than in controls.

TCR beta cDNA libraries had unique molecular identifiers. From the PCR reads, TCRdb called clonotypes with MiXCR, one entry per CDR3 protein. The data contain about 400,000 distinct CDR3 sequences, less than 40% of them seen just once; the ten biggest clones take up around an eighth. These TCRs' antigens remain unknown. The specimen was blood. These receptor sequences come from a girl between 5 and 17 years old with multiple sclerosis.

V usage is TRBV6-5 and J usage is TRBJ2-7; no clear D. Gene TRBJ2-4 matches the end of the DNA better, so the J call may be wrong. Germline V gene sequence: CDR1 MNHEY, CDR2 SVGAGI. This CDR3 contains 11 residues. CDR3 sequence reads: CASQAGGIQYF. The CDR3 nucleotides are TGTGCCAGCCAAGCTGGCGGCATTCAGTACTTC.

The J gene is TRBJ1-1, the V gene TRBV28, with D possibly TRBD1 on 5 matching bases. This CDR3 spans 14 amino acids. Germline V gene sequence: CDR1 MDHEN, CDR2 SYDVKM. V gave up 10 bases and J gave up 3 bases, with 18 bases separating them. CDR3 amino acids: CANSPPGQDTEAFF. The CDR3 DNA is TGTGCCAACAGCCCCCCCGGACAAGACACTGAAGCTTTCTTT.

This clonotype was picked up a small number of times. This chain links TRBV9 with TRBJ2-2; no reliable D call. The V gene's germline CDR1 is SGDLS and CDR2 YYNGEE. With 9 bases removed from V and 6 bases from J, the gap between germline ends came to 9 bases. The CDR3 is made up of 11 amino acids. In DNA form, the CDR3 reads TGTGCCAACCATGGCCCCGGGGAGCTGTTTTTT. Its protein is CANHGPGELFF.

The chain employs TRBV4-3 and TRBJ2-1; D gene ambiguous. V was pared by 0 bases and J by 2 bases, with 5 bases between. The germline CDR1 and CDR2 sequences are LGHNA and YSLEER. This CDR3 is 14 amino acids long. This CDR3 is CASSQEQTYNEQFF. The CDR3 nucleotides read TGCGCCAGCAGCCAAGAACAAACCTACAATGAGCAGTTCTTC.

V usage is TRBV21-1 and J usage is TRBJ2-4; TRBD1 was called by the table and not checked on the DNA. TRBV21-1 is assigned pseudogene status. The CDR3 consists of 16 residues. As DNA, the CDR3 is TGTGCCAGCATCTCCCGGCCAAATAAAGCCAAAAACATTCAGTACTTC. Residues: CASISRPNKAKNIQYF.

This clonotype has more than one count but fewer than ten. CDR3 sequence reads: CASSFGGGAAETQYF. Written as DNA, the CDR3 is TGTGCCAGCAGCTTTGGCGGGGGGGCTGCAGAGACCCAGTACTTC. The J gene is TRBJ2-5, the V gene TRBV7-2; 9 bases fit TRBD2. Per germline, CDR1 SGHTA and CDR2 FQGNSA. J gave up 4 bases and V 3 bases, and 6 bases lay outside the gene matches. CDR3 length equals 15 residues. Combining the CDR3 with reference TRBV7-2 and TRBJ2-5 gives the whole variable domain GAGVSQSPSNKVTEKGKDVELRCDPISGHTALYWYRQSLGQGLEFLIYFQGNSAPDKSGLPSDRFSAERTGGSVSTLTIQRTQQEDSAVYLCASSFGGGAAETQYFGPGTRLLVL.

CDR3 protein: CASSQGDRGQTEAFF. The CDR3 DNA is TGCGCCAGCAGCCAAGGCGACAGGGGGCAAACTGAAGCTTTCTTT. The chain combines TRBV4-1 with TRBJ1-1, with 10 nucleotides matching TRBD1. Germline V gene sequence: CDR1 MGHRA, CDR2 YSYEKL. The CDR3 length is 15 residues. After removal of 1 base from V and 5 bases from J, the junction contained 4 bases not matched to a gene.

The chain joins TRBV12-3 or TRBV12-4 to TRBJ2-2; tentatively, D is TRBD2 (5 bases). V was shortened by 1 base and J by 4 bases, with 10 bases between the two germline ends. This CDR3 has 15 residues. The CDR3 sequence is CASSLVSGSTGELFF. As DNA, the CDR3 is TGTGCCAGCAGTTTAGTATCGGGGTCCACCGGGGAGCTGTTTTTT.

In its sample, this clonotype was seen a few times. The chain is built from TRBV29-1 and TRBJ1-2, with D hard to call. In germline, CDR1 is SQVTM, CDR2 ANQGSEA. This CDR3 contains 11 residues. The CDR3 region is CSSAALGGYTF. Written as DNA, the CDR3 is TGCAGTTCGGCCGCTCTGGGAGGCTACACCTTC.

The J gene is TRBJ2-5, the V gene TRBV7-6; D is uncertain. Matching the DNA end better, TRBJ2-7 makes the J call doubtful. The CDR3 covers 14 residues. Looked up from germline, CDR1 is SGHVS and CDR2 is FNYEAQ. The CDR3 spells CASNSIPFSYEQYF. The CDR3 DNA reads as TGTGCCAGCAACTCGATACCTTTCTCCTACGAGCAGTACTTC.

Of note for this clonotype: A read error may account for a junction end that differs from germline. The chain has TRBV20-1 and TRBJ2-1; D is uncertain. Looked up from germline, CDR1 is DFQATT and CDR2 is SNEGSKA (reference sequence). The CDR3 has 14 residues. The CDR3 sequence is CSVREWVSPHEQFF. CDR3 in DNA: TGCAGTGTTAGAGAGTGGGTGAGTCCGCATGAGCAGTTCTTC.

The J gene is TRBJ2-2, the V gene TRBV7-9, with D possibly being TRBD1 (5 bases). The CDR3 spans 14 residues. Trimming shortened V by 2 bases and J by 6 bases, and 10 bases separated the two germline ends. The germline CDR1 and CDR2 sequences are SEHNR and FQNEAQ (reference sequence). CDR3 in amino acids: CASSLFLQAGELFF. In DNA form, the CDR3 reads TGTGCCAGCAGCTTATTTTTACAGGCCGGGGAGCTGTTTTTT.

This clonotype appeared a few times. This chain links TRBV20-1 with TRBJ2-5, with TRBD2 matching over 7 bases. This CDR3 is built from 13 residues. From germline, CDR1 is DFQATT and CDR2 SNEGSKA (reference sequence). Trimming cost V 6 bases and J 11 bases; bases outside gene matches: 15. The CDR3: CSALPGEGLAQYF. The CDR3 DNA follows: TGCAGTGCCCTCCCGGGGGAGGGTTTGGCGCAGTACTTC.

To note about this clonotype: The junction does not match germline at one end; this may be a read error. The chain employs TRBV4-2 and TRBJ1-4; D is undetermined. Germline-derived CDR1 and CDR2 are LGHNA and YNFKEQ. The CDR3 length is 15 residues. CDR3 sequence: CASSQDPDFNEKRFF. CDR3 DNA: TGTGCCAGCAGCCAAGATCCAGATTTTAATGAAAAACGGTTTTTT.

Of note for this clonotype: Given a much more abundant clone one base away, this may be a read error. CDR3 in DNA: TGTGTCAGCAGTGAGCTGGGACCCCCGTTGGATACGCAGTATTTT. Translated, it gives CVSSELGPPLDTQYF. The rearrangement uses TRBV6-1 and TRBJ2-3; D is possibly TRBD1 or TRBD2 (5 bases each). Germline V gene lookup returns CDR1 MNHNS and CDR2 SASEGT. The CDR3 is made up of 15 amino acids.

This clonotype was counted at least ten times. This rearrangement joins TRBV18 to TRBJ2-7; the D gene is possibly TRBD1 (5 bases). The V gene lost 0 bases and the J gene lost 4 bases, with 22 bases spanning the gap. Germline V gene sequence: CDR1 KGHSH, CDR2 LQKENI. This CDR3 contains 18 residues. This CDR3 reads CASSPPGFIAGNGYEQYF. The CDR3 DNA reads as TGTGCCAGCTCACCACCAGGGTTCATTGCAGGGAATGGTTACGAGCAGTACTTC.

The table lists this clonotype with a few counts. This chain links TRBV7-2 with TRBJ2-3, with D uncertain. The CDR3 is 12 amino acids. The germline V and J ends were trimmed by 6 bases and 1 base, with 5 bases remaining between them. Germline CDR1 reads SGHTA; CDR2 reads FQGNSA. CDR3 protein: CASSYRTDTQYF. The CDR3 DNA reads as TGTGCCAGCAGTTACCGCACAGATACGCAGTATTTT.

CDR3 sequence (DNA): TGTGCCAGCAGCCTGGGACTAGCGGGGGGGCTAGAGACCCAGTACTTC. This sequence encodes CASSLGLAGGLETQYF. This chain links TRBV12-3 or TRBV12-4 with TRBJ2-5; 16 bases align to TRBD2. This CDR3 is built from 16 residues. Trimming removed 6 bases from V and 4 bases from J; junction bases left unmatched: 5.

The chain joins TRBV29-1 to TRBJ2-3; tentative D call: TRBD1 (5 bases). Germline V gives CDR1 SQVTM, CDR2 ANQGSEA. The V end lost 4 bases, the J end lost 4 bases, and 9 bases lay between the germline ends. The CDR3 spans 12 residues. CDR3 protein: CSVGEGADTQYF. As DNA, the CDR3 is TGCAGCGTTGGGGAAGGGGCAGATACGCAGTATTTT.

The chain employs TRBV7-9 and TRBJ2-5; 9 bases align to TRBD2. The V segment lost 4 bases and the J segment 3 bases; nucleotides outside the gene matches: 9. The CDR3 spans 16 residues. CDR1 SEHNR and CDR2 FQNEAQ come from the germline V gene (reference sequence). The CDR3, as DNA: TGTGCCAGCAGCTCGCCCGAGCAGCGGGGGGAAGAGACCCAGTACTTC. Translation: CASSSPEQRGEETQYF.

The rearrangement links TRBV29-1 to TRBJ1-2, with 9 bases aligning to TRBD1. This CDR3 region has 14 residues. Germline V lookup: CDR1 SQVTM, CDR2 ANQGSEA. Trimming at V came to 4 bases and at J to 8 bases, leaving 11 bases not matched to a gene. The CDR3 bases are TGCAGCGTTGGCCCCGGACAGGGGAACAGGGGCTACACCTTC. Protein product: CSVGPGQGNRGYTF.

CDR3: CASSLGGTGLIYEQYF. The CDR3 nucleotides read TGTGCCAGCAGCTTAGGGGGGACAGGGCTGATCTACGAGCAGTACTTC. The chain joins TRBV7-9 to TRBJ2-7; 9 bases map to TRBD1. This CDR3 is 16 amino acids long. J lost 3 bases, V lost 1 base, and 7 bases had no gene match. Germline lookup yields CDR1 SEHNR and CDR2 FQNEAQ (reference sequence).

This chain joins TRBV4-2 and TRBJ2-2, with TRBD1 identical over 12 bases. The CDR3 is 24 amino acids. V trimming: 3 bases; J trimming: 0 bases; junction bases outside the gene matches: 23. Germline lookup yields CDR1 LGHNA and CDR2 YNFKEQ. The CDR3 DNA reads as TGTGCCAGCAGCCATCCGAGGTGGGCGGGGACAGGGGGCCTTCCCGTCGCGAACACCGGGGAGCTGTTTTTT. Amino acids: CASSHPRWAGTGGLPVANTGELFF.

CDR3 DNA sequence: TGTGCCAGCAGCTTGGAGGGCGCAGGGGGCGCCGGAGGCTACACCTTC. Translation gives CASSLEGAGGAGGYTF. The chain recombines TRBV5-5 with TRBJ1-2, with 8 bases lining up with TRBD1. V was pared by 0 bases and J by 8 bases, with 12 bases of the junction left unmatched. Germline V gene lookup returns CDR1 SGHKS and CDR2 YYEKEE (reference sequence). This CDR3 has 16 amino acids.

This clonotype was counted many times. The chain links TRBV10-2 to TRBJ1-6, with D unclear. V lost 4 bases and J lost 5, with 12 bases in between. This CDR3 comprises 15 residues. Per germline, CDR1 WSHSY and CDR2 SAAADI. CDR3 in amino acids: CASSATGSNNSPLHF. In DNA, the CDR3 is TGCGCCAGCAGTGCGACGGGTTCTAATAATTCACCCCTCCACTTT.